Listed below are T cell receptor beta chains from one sample, sequenced in a study of CD8 T cells in ankylosing spondylitis. Via MiXCR, TCRdb re-called the 5' RACE reads, giving one row per CDR3 protein. Among 35,000 to 40,000 distinct CDR3 sequences listed, approximately 15% were seen once. Source material: blood. The source is a male donor with ankylosing spondylitis or in good health (not recorded which). The CDR3 runs from the conserved cysteine through the conserved F or W. D genes are given only for firm matches.

>TRBJ2-1|TRBV20-1|TRBD2
CSAGSGRPDEQFF
>TRBJ2-7|TRBV20-1|TRBD1
CSATDRGRAYEQYF
>TRBJ2-3|TRBV5-1|.
CASSLAGARDTQYF
>TRBJ2-5|TRBV20-1|.
CSAMTETQYF
>TRBJ2-5|TRBV3-1|.
CASSPPLVEETQYF
>TRBJ2-2|TRBV5-1|.
CASRQRSYGTGELFF
>TRBJ1-1|TRBV12-3/TRBV12-4|.
CVSKRGLTEAFF
>TRBJ2-7|TRBV7-2|.
CASSADRSSYEQYF
>TRBJ2-7|TRBV29-1|TRBD1
CSVTGVSGSEQYF
>TRBJ2-3|TRBV4-2|TRBD2
CASSQGLAGGTDTQYF
>TRBJ1-5|TRBV28|.
CASSLGRRQPQHF
>TRBJ2-1|TRBV20-1|.
CSARTEYNEQFF
>TRBJ2-1|TRBV15|TRBD1
CATSIGQGQRNEQFF
>TRBJ2-3|TRBV20-1|.
CSARVPGLTDTQYF
>TRBJ2-5|TRBV29-1|TRBD1
CSVEATGEETQYF
>TRBJ2-1|TRBV4-3|TRBD2
CASSQEISGGSYNEQFF
>TRBJ2-5|TRBV7-9|.
CASSLLGGKETQYF
>TRBJ1-5|TRBV28|.
CASSFRDISNQPQHF
>TRBJ2-3|TRBV7-2|TRBD2
CASSLASGGLRRDTQYF
>TRBJ2-7|TRBV5-5|.
CASSLAVPSSYEQYF
>TRBJ1-1|TRBV3-1|.
CASSPQGGNTEAFF
>TRBJ1-1|TRBV20-1|.
CSAGDPEEAFF
>TRBJ2-1|TRBV5-1|TRBD2
CASSWSSGSLGNEQFF
>TRBJ1-4|TRBV15|.
CATSREQLNEKLFF
>TRBJ2-1|TRBV5-4|.
CASSLTTTYNEQFF
>TRBJ2-7|TRBV7-2|.
CASGHYEQYF
>TRBJ2-1|TRBV28|.
CALEPPAGPQFF
>TRBJ2-2|TRBV29-1|.
CSVRAQGTTGELFF
>TRBJ2-3|TRBV11-2|.
CASSFALARLLTDTQYF
>TRBJ2-3|TRBV5-1|.
CASSPWGPSSFSTDTQYF
>TRBJ2-7|TRBV27|TRBD1
CASRNPGTGNYEQYF
>TRBJ2-2|TRBV20-1|.
CSARDGGPITGELFF
>TRBJ2-2|TRBV19|.
CASSIRLDRTGELFF
>TRBJ2-1|TRBV7-2|.
CASSREGIQGNEQFF
>TRBJ1-5|TRBV20-1|.
CSARDGVNQPQHF
>TRBJ1-3|TRBV28|.
CASSFGQLAGNTIYF
>TRBJ1-1|TRBV5-6|.
CASSPRINTEAFF
>TRBJ1-1|TRBV28|.
CASSSVVGQHFF
>TRBJ1-1|TRBV6-6|.
CASSYTRTGNTEAFF
>TRBJ2-1|TRBV19|TRBD1
CASSITRTGSSYNEQFF
>TRBJ2-2|TRBV20-1|.
CSAVQGRNTGELFF
>TRBJ1-2|TRBV28|.
CASSSTPPNYGYTF
>TRBJ2-3|TRBV4-3|.
CASSQDLVYTQYF
>TRBJ2-7|TRBV29-1|.
CSVEIGSDEQYF
>TRBJ2-7|TRBV27|TRBD2
CASSRLAGPWEQYF